The next 3 T cell receptor beta chains were all read from a single sample in a study of OX40 agonist ivuxolimab in advanced cancers. Preparation of the library involved the immunoSEQ multiplex PCR assay. TCRdb re-hosts the immuneACCESS table, in-frame sequences only. Its copies lack some clones; in the studies checked, an unresolved V gene accounts for under half of them, and the cause for the rest is not known. The table for this sample lists 20,000 to 25,000 clones; just under 90% of them were counted only once. The ten largest clones capture approximately 23% of the sample. The sequenced sample was CD4+ or CD8+ T cells sorted from blood, obtained in a trial of the OX40 agonist ivuxolimab. Receptors were obtained from an adult with an advanced solid tumor such as melanoma, head and neck, liver or kidney cancer.

V usage is TRBV13 and J usage is TRBJ2-3, with 7 bases lining up with TRBD2. Losses at the gene ends were 5 bases for V and 3 bases for J; bases not matched to a gene: 17. CDR3 size: 18 residues. The germline gives CDR1 PRHDT, CDR2 FYEKMQ (reference sequence). CDR3 bases: TGTGCCAGCAGCCCAGCGGGGTCGGGGTTCTCAAGGACAGATACGCAGTATTTT. Translating gives CASSPAGSGFSRTDTQYF.

The V gene is TRBV6-5, the J gene TRBJ1-2; 7 bases map to TRBD1. V was clipped by 6 bases and J by 5 bases; unmatched bases: 12. Germline V gene lookup returns CDR1 MNHEY and CDR2 SVGAGI. The CDR3 extends over 15 amino acids. DNA of the CDR3: TGTGCCAGCAGCCAAAATCCCGACAGGGCGTATGGCTACACCTTC. Translation: CASSQNPDRAYGYTF.

The chain has TRBV6-6 and TRBJ1-1, with 12 bases fitting TRBD1. This CDR3 region has 14 residues. Trimming cost V 7 bases and J 4 bases; bases outside gene matches: 4. CDR1 and CDR2 from the germline V gene are MNHNY and SVGAGI (reference sequence). The CDR3 reads CASTGTGGGTEAFF. DNA of the CDR3: TGTGCCAGCACCGGGACAGGGGGCGGCACTGAAGCTTTCTTT.